This TCR beta chain stems from a study of blood T cell repertoires in COVID-19. Original processing notes: How many nucleated cells were present was estimated from reference gene primer amplification. Using immunoSEQ multiplex PCR, the repertoire was profiled, and TCRdb retains in-frame clones only, with some absent. V and J calls and clone size are given by that table; D and trimming were obtained from the DNA. The data show fewer than 450,000 clones, more than 70% seen once. The CDR3 runs 12 residues. V lost 4 bases, J lost 8 bases, and 11 bases lay in between. Seattle patient enrollment occurred during active infection, with longitudinal follow-up thereafter.

The sequence derives from a woman aged 50 to 60 with COVID-19, enrolled during active disease. The chain joins TRBV12-3 or TRBV12-4 to TRBJ1-2; D possibly corresponds to TRBD1 (6 bases). The sample taken for sequencing was peripheral blood. The CDR3 here is CASSWAGEGYTF. DNA of the CDR3: TGTGCCAGCAGTTGGGCAGGGGAAGGCTACACCTTC.